The source of this T cell receptor beta chain is a study of T cell repertoires in cytomegalovirus infection. Looking at the study overall: In public TCR beta signatures, there were indications of both CMV infection and matching HLA type.

This clonotype has a count of ten or more. Its antigen is unknown. Germline V lookup: CDR1 SGHTA, CDR2 FQGNSA. Trimming shortened V by 2 bases and J by 3 bases, and 20 bases separated the two germline ends. The CDR3 spans 18 residues. Overall study results and limits: CMV carriers with the relevant HLA were identified by cumulative public TCR beta family frequency. Predominance within the ex vivo response was attributable to HLA-C-restricted CMV-specific TCR beta clonotypes.

TCRdb passed the reads through MiXCR, listing each CDR3 protein once. The table includes 300,000 to 450,000 distinct CDR3 sequences, 18% detected once. The J gene is TRBJ1-3, the V gene TRBV7-2, with D possibly matching TRBD1 (5 bases). The receptor comes from a human donor in good health (CMV status not recorded). Some clones in this sample may be carry-over from other donors' samples. Sequenced input: PBMCs. Here the CDR3 reads CASSLMKVGTANGNTIYF. CDR3 DNA sequence: TGTGCCAGCAGCTTAATGAAGGTTGGGACCGCCAATGGAAACACCATATATTTT.